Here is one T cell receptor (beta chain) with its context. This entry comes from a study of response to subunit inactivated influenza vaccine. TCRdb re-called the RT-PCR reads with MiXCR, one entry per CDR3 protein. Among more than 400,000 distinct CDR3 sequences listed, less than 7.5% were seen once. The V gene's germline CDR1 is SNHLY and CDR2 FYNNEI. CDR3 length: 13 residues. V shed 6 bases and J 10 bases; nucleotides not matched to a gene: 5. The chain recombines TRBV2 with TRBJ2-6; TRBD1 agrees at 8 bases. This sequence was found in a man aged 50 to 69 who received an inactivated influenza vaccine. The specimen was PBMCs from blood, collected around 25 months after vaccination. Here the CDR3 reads CASSADRENVLTF. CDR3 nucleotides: TGTGCCAGCAGCGCGGACAGGGAAAACGTCCTGACTTTC.